This record concerns one T cell receptor beta chain sequence. The antigen remains unidentified. V dropped 4 bases and J dropped 0; count of bases not matched to a gene: 1. CDR3 length equals 16 residues. Germline V lookup: CDR1 MDHEN, CDR2 SYDVKM. The data originate from a study of CD8 T cells in Susac syndrome. Findings of the study overall: In its TCR sequencing and HLA analysis, the study acknowledged that the number of individuals was relatively small.

Both CD4+ and CD8+ T cells were negatively isolated, and TEMRA cells underwent FACS enrichment. Random hexamers were used to reverse transcribe the RNA input (about 0.5 to 1 ug). immunoSEQ multiplex PCR amplified TCR beta CDR3 across 54 Vbeta, 13 Jbeta. TCRdb analysed the immunoSEQ multiplex PCR reads with MiXCR anew, one entry per CDR3 protein. This repertoire shows approximately 160,000 distinct CDR3 sequences, 80% to 95% found once; its top ten account for approximately 0.14%. The sample comprised CD4+ T cells from PBMCs. The origin of this receptor is a human donor in good health. The chain is built from TRBV28 and TRBJ2-3, with TRBD2 identical over 13 bases. CDR3 DNA: TGTGCCAGCAGTTCGACTAGCGGGGGGAGCACAGATACGCAGTATTTT. Encoded protein: CASSSTSGGSTDTQYF. The entire variable domain, with the rest obtained from reference TRBV28 and TRBJ2-3, is as follows: DVKVTQSSRYLVKRTGEKVFLECVQDMDHENMFWYRQDPGLGLRLIYFSYDVKMKEKGDIPEGYSVSREKKERFSLILESASTNQTSMYLCASSSTSGGSTDTQYFGPGTRLTVL.